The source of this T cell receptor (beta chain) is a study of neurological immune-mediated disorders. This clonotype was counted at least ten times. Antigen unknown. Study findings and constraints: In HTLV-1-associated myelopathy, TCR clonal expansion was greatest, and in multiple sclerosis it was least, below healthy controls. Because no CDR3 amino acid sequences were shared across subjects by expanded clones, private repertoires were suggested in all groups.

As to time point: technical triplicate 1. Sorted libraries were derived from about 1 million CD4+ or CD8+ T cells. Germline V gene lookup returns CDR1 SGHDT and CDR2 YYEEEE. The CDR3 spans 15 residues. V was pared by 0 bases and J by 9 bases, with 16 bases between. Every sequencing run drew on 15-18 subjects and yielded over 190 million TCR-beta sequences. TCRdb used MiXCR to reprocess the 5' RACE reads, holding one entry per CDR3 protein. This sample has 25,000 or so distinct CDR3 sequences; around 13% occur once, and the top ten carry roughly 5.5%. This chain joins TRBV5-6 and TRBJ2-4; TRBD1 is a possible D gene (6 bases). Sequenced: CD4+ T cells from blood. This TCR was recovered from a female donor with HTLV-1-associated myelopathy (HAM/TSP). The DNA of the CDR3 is TGTGCCAGCAGCTTGGTGGGGGCCCCCATGGGCATTCAGTACTTC. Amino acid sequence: CASSLVGAPMGIQYF.